Listed below are T cell receptor beta chains from one sample, sequenced in a study of shared T cell receptors in the human thymus. Here immunoSEQ multiplex PCR was the method, and the copy in TCRdb shows in-frame clones only, minus some. The profile covers under 700,000 clones, with about 84% appearing a single time and around 0.012% taken by the ten largest. These sequences were also reported in another study, on human thymus T cells.

Sequencing input: thymocytes. All receptors come from a boy under two years old with a congenital heart defect. Each CDR3 is given with its conserved first and last residue. Fields, in order: V gene, J gene, D gene, clone size, CDR3 protein, CDR3 DNA. A D gene is named only where the DNA matches it firmly. Not every row has a clone size; where given, it reads once, few, many or a size class.

TRBV5-1	TRBJ2-1	TRBD1	-	CASSPVGTGEDNEQFF	TGCGCCAGCAGCCCCGTTGGGACAGGGGAGGACAATGAGCAGTTCTTC
TRBV4-2	TRBJ2-7	TRBD1	-	CASSTRQGFLYEQYF	TGTGCCAGCAGCACCCGACAGGGCTTCCTTTACGAGCAGTACTTC
TRBV6-5	TRBJ2-1	-	-	CASSYSKENLYNEQFF	TGTGCCAGCAGTTACTCGAAAGAAAACCTATACAATGAGCAGTTCTTC
TRBV18	TRBJ1-5	-	-	CASSPYPDSSNQPQHF	TGTGCCAGCTCACCATACCCGGACAGCAGCAATCAGCCCCAGCATTTT
TRBV30	TRBJ2-7	-	-	CAWGGTPRNEQYF	TGTGCCTGGGGGGGGACTCCTCGTAACGAGCAGTACTTC
TRBV18	TRBJ1-4	TRBD1	-	CASSPTGQGEKLFF	TGTGCCAGCTCACCCACGGGACAGGGTGAAAAACTGTTTTTT
TRBV29-1	TRBJ2-1	TRBD2	-	CSVPPGTSGSDEQFF	TGCAGCGTTCCTCCCGGGACTAGCGGGAGCGATGAGCAGTTCTTC
TRBV27	TRBJ2-5	-	-	CASRFRRGGEETQYF	TGTGCCAGCAGATTCCGCAGGGGAGGGGAAGAGACCCAGTACTTC
TRBV10-3	TRBJ1-1	TRBD1	once	CAISESRQGDLTNTEAFF	TGTGCCATCAGTGAGTCTAGACAGGGGGATCTAACGAACACTGAAGCTTTCTTT
TRBV29-1	TRBJ2-6	TRBD1	once	CSVRDRGSGANVLTF	TGCAGCGTTAGAGACAGGGGGTCTGGGGCCAACGTCCTGACTTTC
TRBV6-4	TRBJ2-7	TRBD1	-	CASSPGDRESSYEQYF	TGTGCCAGCAGCCCAGGGGACAGGGAAAGCTCCTACGAGCAGTACTTC
TRBV7-9	TRBJ2-7	TRBD2	-	CAVSSGSYEQYF	TGTGCCGTCTCTAGCGGGAGTTACGAGCAGTACTTC
TRBV28	TRBJ2-1	-	-	CASSFGTFEQFF	TGTGCCAGCAGTTTCGGGACATTTGAGCAGTTCTTC
TRBV4-3	TRBJ2-7	-	-	CASSQDPAREDEDEQYF	TGCGCCAGCAGCCAAGATCCGGCCAGGGAAGATGAGGACGAGCAGTACTTC
TRBV5-6	TRBJ2-1	-	few	CASSLMGGGRDNEQFF	TGTGCCAGCAGCCTGATGGGAGGGGGACGGGACAATGAGCAGTTCTTC
TRBV15	TRBJ2-7	TRBD2	-	CATSRETSGPYEQYF	TGTGCCACCAGCAGAGAAACTAGCGGCCCCTACGAGCAGTACTTC
TRBV4-1	TRBJ2-7	TRBD2	-	CASSPRLAWEDEQYF	TGCGCCAGCAGCCCGCGACTAGCGTGGGAGGACGAGCAGTACTTC
TRBV10-2	TRBJ1-5	-	few	CASSKTGLPQHF	TGCGCCAGCAGTAAGACAGGTCTGCCCCAGCATTTT
TRBV25-1	TRBJ1-4	-	-	CASSDSQSRRSNEKLFF	TGTGCCAGCAGTGACTCGCAGAGTCGGCGGAGTAATGAAAAACTGTTTTTT
TRBV4-3	TRBJ2-5	-	-	CASSLHLLVNETQYF	TGCGCCAGCAGCCTCCACCTCCTAGTAAACGAGACCCAGTACTTC
TRBV19	TRBJ1-1	-	-	CASRPGGNTEAFF	TGTGCCAGTAGACCAGGAGGGAACACTGAAGCTTTCTTT
TRBV30	TRBJ1-3	TRBD1	-	CAWSVQGYPGNTIYF	TGTGCCTGGAGTGTACAGGGGTACCCCGGAAACACCATATATTTT
TRBV28	TRBJ2-3	TRBD2	-	CASSPRTSGSTDTQYF	TGTGCCAGCAGTCCACGGACTAGCGGGAGCACAGATACGCAGTATTTT
TRBV30	TRBJ2-1	-	-	CAWRVGNSYNEQFF	TGTGCCTGGAGAGTGGGCAACTCCTACAATGAGCAGTTCTTC
TRBV19	TRBJ1-4	-	-	CASSSHKGDVGAVGKLFF	TGTGCCAGTAGTTCTCATAAAGGAGACGTGGGGGCGGTGGGGAAACTGTTTTTT
TRBV6-1	TRBJ2-7	-	-	CASGPGRGRHEQYF	TGTGCCAGCGGGCCCGGTAGGGGCAGGCACGAGCAGTACTTC
TRBV15	TRBJ2-5	TRBD1	few	CATSSRTLTGKSETQYF	TGTGCCACCAGCAGCCGTACTCTGACAGGGAAAAGCGAGACCCAGTACTTC
TRBV4-2	TRBJ1-4	-	-	CASTARDGRTEKLFF	TGTGCCAGCACCGCAAGAGATGGACGGACAGAAAAACTGTTTTTT
TRBV6-1	TRBJ1-5	-	-	CASSVGESNQPQHF	TGTGCCAGCAGTGTAGGAGAATCCAATCAGCCCCAGCATTTT
TRBV2	TRBJ2-7	-	-	CASSEGQGPEQYF	TGTGCCAGCAGTGAAGGGCAGGGGCCCGAGCAGTACTTC
TRBV5-5	TRBJ2-7	TRBD1	-	CASSVNRGVPYEQYF	TGTGCCAGCAGCGTGAACAGGGGTGTTCCCTACGAGCAGTACTTC
TRBV27	TRBJ2-5	-	-	CASRQGQETQYF	TGTGCCAGCAGACAGGGCCAAGAGACCCAGTACTTC
TRBV29-1	TRBJ2-5	-	once	CSVGGGRQETQYF	TGCAGCGTTGGGGGGGGGCGGCAAGAGACCCAGTACTTC
TRBV7-2	TRBJ2-1	TRBD2	-	CASSRSTSGRWNEQFF	TGTGCCAGCAGCCGCTCGACTAGCGGGAGATGGAATGAGCAGTTCTTC
TRBV7-2	TRBJ2-5	TRBD2	-	CASSPLAEETQYF	TGTGCCAGCAGCCCTCTAGCGGAGGAGACCCAGTACTTC
TRBV19	TRBJ2-1	-	once	CASSRRNEQFF	TGTGCCAGTAGTAGGAGGAATGAGCAGTTCTTC
TRBV5-1	TRBJ2-2	TRBD2	-	CASSWPAGENTGELFF	TGCGCCAGCAGCTGGCCAGCGGGGGAGAACACCGGGGAGCTGTTTTTT
TRBV30	TRBJ1-1	-	-	CAWSVASRSWSTEAFF	TGTGCCTGGAGTGTGGCCAGCCGATCCTGGAGCACTGAAGCTTTCTTT
TRBV5-1	TRBJ2-7	TRBD2	once	CASSSVLAGEASYEQYF	TGCGCCAGCAGCTCAGTTTTAGCGGGAGAGGCCTCCTACGAGCAGTACTTC
TRBV11-3	TRBJ1-2	-	-	CASSLSPGNYGYTF	TGTGCCAGCAGCTTATCACCAGGGAACTATGGCTACACCTTC
TRBV7-6	TRBJ2-2	-	-	CASSFSPYIPSTGELFF	TGTGCCAGCAGCTTTTCCCCCTATATACCATCGACCGGGGAGCTGTTTTTT
TRBV12-5	TRBJ1-1	-	few	CASGLGQTEAFF	TGTGCTAGTGGGCTTGGACAGACTGAAGCTTTCTTT
TRBV20-1	TRBJ1-1	TRBD1	-	CSDRGDTEAFF	TGCAGTGACAGGGGTGACACTGAAGCTTTCTTT
TRBV18	TRBJ2-5	TRBD2	-	CASSLRHSGKRETQYF	TGTGCCAGCTCTCTAAGGCATAGCGGGAAACGAGAGACCCAGTACTTC
TRBV19	TRBJ1-4	-	-	CASSINAGAKNEKLFF	TGTGCCAGTAGTATAAATGCGGGGGCCAAAAATGAAAAACTGTTTTTT
TRBV11-3	TRBJ2-5	TRBD1	-	CASTGDGETQYF	TGTGCCTCCACAGGGGACGGGGAGACCCAGTACTTC
TRBV4-2	TRBJ2-1	TRBD2	-	CASSQELAGSSYNEQFF	TGTGCCAGCAGCCAAGAGCTAGCGGGGAGCTCCTACAATGAGCAGTTCTTC
TRBV29-1	TRBJ2-2	-	-	CSVEGGGRTGELFF	TGCAGCGTGGAAGGAGGGGGTCGTACCGGGGAGCTGTTTTTT
TRBV5-4	TRBJ2-1	TRBD2	-	CATRTSGIYNEQFF	TGTGCCACGCGGACTAGCGGGATTTACAATGAGCAGTTCTTC
TRBV6-5	TRBJ1-5	-	-	CASSYLGAGQPQHF	TGTGCCAGCAGTTATTTGGGGGCGGGTCAGCCCCAGCATTTT
TRBV11-1	TRBJ2-7	TRBD1	once	CASSLPGQGSYEQYF	TGTGCCAGCAGCCTCCCGGGACAGGGTTCCTACGAGCAGTACTTC
TRBV28	TRBJ2-5	TRBD2	-	CASSPIAGGPSETQYF	TGTGCCAGCAGTCCTATAGCGGGAGGGCCCTCTGAGACCCAGTACTTC
TRBV7-8	TRBJ2-7	-	-	CASSRDEQYF	TGTGCCAGCAGCCGGGACGAGCAGTACTTC
TRBV19	TRBJ2-2	-	-	CASSISLQGNTGELFF	TGTGCCAGTAGTATTAGTTTACAGGGTAATACCGGGGAGCTGTTTTTT
TRBV9	TRBJ2-3	-	-	CASSGTTPDTQYF	TGTGCCAGCAGCGGTACTACACCAGATACGCAGTATTTT